This T cell receptor beta chain derives from a study of T cells after yellow fever vaccination (dated 2019 in TCRdb). Study-level background: The SMART-Seq v4 Ultra Low Input RNA kit was used to prepare libraries from fractions with low cell numbers. To follow T-cell clones before and after both primary and booster YFV17D yellow fever vaccination, bulk TCR alpha and beta repertoires underwent longitudinal sequencing. The cohort comprised two healthy male donors, one aged 18 to 30 and one aged 30 to 40 years. Blood was collected at multiple timepoints before and after primary and secondary immunization, and bulk PBMC replicates and cell subsets were isolated. What the work shows at the level of the full study, not this receptor alone: Compared with the primary T-cell response, the secondary T-cell response was faster but weaker, reaching its peak on day 5 rather than on day 15. A small share of clonotypes occurred in both CD4 and CD8 compartments, likely arising from convergent recombination. Because the study included only a couple of donors, the extent to which the findings can be generalized is limited. Because abundant contaminating clonotypes from the bulk population could be contained in FACS-sorted repertoires, computational filtering was required. After the booster, most clones that had expanded after primary vaccination were detected again (around 96% of CD4 and around nine tenths of CD8), suggesting broad maintenance of memory.

The intended sense of this specimen's treatment or condition label: live attenuated yellow fever vaccine strain. PBMCs were isolated from peripheral blood using a standard Ficoll-Paque protocol. Dynabeads CD4 and CD8 positive selection kits were used to isolate the CD4 and CD8 T-cell fractions. RNA was extracted with TriZol from bulk PBMCs, CD4 and CD8 fractions, and dextramer-positive and dextramer-negative fractions. This sample was sequenced with an Illumina NovaSeq 6000. TCR cDNA was synthesized by 5'RACE template switching, which introduced a universal primer site and unique molecular identifiers. cDNA synthesis was primed from both the TCR alpha and TCR beta constant segments. Libraries were amplified in two PCR steps, with sample barcodes and sequencing adapters added in the second step. Sequencing of libraries was done on Illumina HiSeq 2500 (2x100 bp) or NovaSeq (2x150 bp). In the source study's methods: MIGEC handled demultiplexing of reads and collapsing into UMI consensus sequences, while MiXCR performed V(D)J alignment. Using edgeR on replicate PBMC samples, clonotypes were called vaccine-responding if FDR was below 0.01 and the log2 fold change was above 5 up to day 15. Bulk clonotypes were assigned CD4 or CD8 identity according to which sequenced CD4 or CD8 repertoire held them at higher abundance. TCRdb's own reprocessing of the public reads used fastp at Q25 and MiXCR and kept productive beta chains. Each entry merges the rows of one CDR3 protein and shows their most common DNA and genes. The authors' filters were not applied to this entry. The sample includes 150,000 to 200,000 distinct CDR3 sequences, with approximately 11% observed a single time. 36% of the sample comes from the top ten.

As encoded in the germline V gene (reference sequence), CDR1 is SEHNR while CDR2 is FQNEAQ. The CDR3 measures 15 amino acids from cysteine to phenylalanine. Only the CDR3 part of the read is kept: 45 bases, read in frame from the first base. The junction shows trimming of 4 bases on V and 6 bases on J, plus 18 bases between the germline ends. Concerning this clonotype itself: Its cognate antigen has yet to be identified. No much larger clone is present one base from it, and per-base qualities are unavailable.

Recombination connected TRBV7-9 to TRBJ1-2, with TRBD1 tentatively as D gene (5 bases match). The sample here was CD8+ T cells sorted from PBMCs, taken 15 days after the yellow fever booster vaccination. This TCR came from a man between 18 and 35 years old who received the YFV17D yellow fever vaccine. In nucleotides, the sequence is TGTGCCAGCAGCTCCGGGGACGCCAGTTTGGATGGCTACACCTTC. Its protein reads: CASSSGDASLDGYTF.